This T cell receptor (beta chain) was observed in a study of T cell repertoires in cytomegalovirus infection. Study as a whole: Public TCR beta signatures provided an indication of both CMV infection and a matching HLA type. Findings and caveats of the study: CMV carriers with the relevant HLA were identified by cumulative public TCR beta family frequency.

TCRdb analysed the reads with MiXCR anew, one entry per CDR3 protein. The sample carries about 920,000 distinct CDR3 sequences, approximately 31% recorded once. The table lists this clonotype with a few counts. As yet, its antigen is unknown. The J segment lost 3 bases and the V segment lost 2 bases, leaving 9 bases of the junction unmatched. Germline V lookup: CDR1 DFQATT, CDR2 SNEGSKA (reference sequence). The CDR3 consists of 16 residues. The TCR originated in a human donor in good health (CMV status not recorded). Some clones in this sample may be carry-over from other donors' samples. The chain links TRBV20-1 to TRBJ2-1; 8 bases map to TRBD2. The starting material was cultured CD8+ T cells from PBMCs, obtained from culture after CMV antigen stimulation. The CDR3 region has the DNA TGCAGTGCTAGAAAAGTTGGCGGGGGGAGCTACAATGAGCAGTTCTTC. Amino acid sequence: CSARKVGGGSYNEQFF.